The sequence of this TCR beta chain was determined in a study of blood T cell repertoires in COVID-19. At the level of the study: T cells, B-cell-depleted T cells, or PBMCs provided the cDNA or gDNA that served as material.

This table comes from immunoSEQ multiplex PCR, and its TCRdb copy is limited to in-frame clones, with some not included. The data show under 150,000 clones, less than 90% seen once. The CDR3 contains 16 residues. Trimming took 4 bases from V and 7 from J; bases not matched to a gene: 16. Germline V CDR1 and CDR2: SGHRS, YFSETQ. Sequenced material: peripheral blood. The rearrangement uses TRBV5-1 and TRBJ2-7; 8 bases line up with TRBD1. This sequence was found in a human donor in a cohort sampled during active COVID-19. The CDR3 DNA reads as TGCGCCAGCAGCCCCCGGTCAGGGGGCGGATCGGGTGAGCAGTACTTC. Encoded protein: CASSPRSGGGSGEQYF. Together with reference TRBV5-1 and TRBJ2-7, the CDR3 gives the full variable domain: KAGVTQTPRYLIKTRGQQVTLSCSPISGHRSVSWYQQTPGQGLQFLFEYFSETQRNKGNFPGRFSGRQFSNSRSEMNVSTLELGDSALYLCASSPRSGGGSGEQYFGPGTRLTVT.